This TCR beta chain was documented in a study of T-cell memory formation after mild COVID-19. Across the whole study: Largely, TCR clusters stayed within a single donor.

This clonotype turned up a few times. The ends were cut back, 6 bases at V and 0 bases at J, with 13 bases in the middle. Per germline, CDR1 SEHNR and CDR2 FQNEAQ (reference sequence). CDR3 length: 15 amino acids. TCRdb passed the 5' RACE reads through MiXCR, listing each CDR3 protein once. The repertoire holds 350,000 to 500,000 distinct CDR3 sequences, with roughly 18% as singletons. This chain links TRBV7-9 with TRBJ2-3; tentative D call: TRBD2 (6 bases). The TCR sequence derives from a man younger than 35 who had mild COVID-19 (a few samples of this study predate the infection). Cell type and time point are not known. The specimen was PBMCs or a T cell subset sorted from them (not recorded which). CDR3 amino acids: CASRGIGTSTDTQYF. CDR3 nucleotide sequence: TGTGCCAGCAGGGGAATAGGGACTAGCACAGATACGCAGTATTTT.